Listed here are 7 T cell receptor beta chains from one sample, sequenced in a study of blood T cell repertoires in COVID-19. TCRdb keeps only in-frame clones here, not all; method: immunoSEQ multiplex PCR. The repertoire includes over 100,000 clones, 70% to 90% of them detected once, and around 2% sits in the top ten. Input material: peripheral blood. The receptors come from a man between 45 and 60 years old with active COVID-19.

This chain connects TRBV10-3 to TRBJ2-7; D not certain. The CDR3 length is 14 residues. The ends were cut back, 6 bases at V and 4 bases at J, with 16 bases in the middle. Germline CDR1 is ENHRY and CDR2 is SYGVKD. The CDR3 coding sequence is TGTGCCATCAGCTTAAACAGACGGATTTACGAGCAGTACTTC. Translated, it gives CAISLNRRIYEQYF.

The chain couples TRBV2 to TRBJ1-1; D perhaps matches TRBD1 (5 bases). The CDR3 is made up of 13 amino acids. CDR1 and CDR2 (germline): SNHLY, FYNNEI. Between the trimmed V and J ends, which lost 6 bases and 1 base, there was a span of 9 bases. The DNA of the CDR3 is TGTGCCAGCAGCGTGACAGAGAACACTGAAGCTTTCTTT. As protein: CASSVTENTEAFF.

This clone showed up just a few times. This chain links TRBV9 with TRBJ2-1, with D tentatively TRBD1 (5 bases). This CDR3 has 16 amino acids. Germline CDR1 is SGDLS and CDR2 is YYNGEE. Deletions cut 3 bases from V and 0 bases from J, with 13 bases between. The CDR3 reads CASSGQIFSSYNEQFF. The CDR3 nucleotides read TGTGCCAGCAGCGGACAGATCTTCAGCTCCTACAATGAGCAGTTCTTC.

The chain is built from TRBV3-1 (or the pseudogene TRBV3-2) and TRBJ1-6; no firm D call. Germline CDR1 LGHDT, CDR2 YNNKEL (reference sequence). Trimming cost V 0 bases and J 6 bases, with 9 bases left between them. This CDR3 region has 15 residues. The CDR3 DNA reads TGTGCCAGCAGCCAAGATAACGGCGGTAATTCACCCCTCCACTTT. Translation: CASSQDNGGNSPLHF.

V is TRBV7-9 and J is TRBJ2-1; no clear D gene. Trimming pared 2 bases from V and 6 bases from J, leaving 11 bases between. Germline CDR1 is SEHNR and CDR2 is FQNEAQ (reference sequence). This CDR3 contains 14 residues. CDR3 sequence reads: CASSLSGLGNEQFF. The CDR3 region has the DNA TGTGCCAGCAGCTTATCTGGGCTGGGCAATGAGCAGTTCTTC.

The V call is TRBV30, the J call TRBJ1-4; 7 nucleotides match TRBD1. The germline V gene has CDR1 GTSNPN and CDR2 SVGIG (reference sequence). CDR3 length equals 15 residues. V lost 2 bases and J lost 4; bases outside the gene matches: 7. CDR3 loop: CAWSYNTGVNEKLFF. The CDR3 DNA reads TGTGCCTGGAGTTATAATACAGGGGTTAATGAAAAACTGTTTTTT. Complete variable domain (other parts from reference TRBV30 and TRBJ1-4): SQTIHQWPATLVQPVGSPLSLECTVEGTSNPNLYWYRQAAGRGLQLLFYSVGIGQISSEVPQNLSASRPQDRQFILSSKKLLLSDSGFYLCAWSYNTGVNEKLFFGSGTQLSVL.

This rearrangement joins TRBV29-1 to TRBJ2-3; 9 positions match TRBD2. The CDR3 totals 14 residues. J was trimmed by 1 base and V by 3 bases; bases with no gene match: 2. In germline, CDR1 is SQVTM, CDR2 ANQGSEA. CDR3 in DNA: TGCAGCGTTGACCCTAGCGGGGGCACAGATACGCAGTATTTT. Its translation: CSVDPSGGTDTQYF.